One TCR beta chain is described in this entry. Its antigen is not identified. The protocol was immunoSEQ multiplex PCR, while the TCRdb copy is restricted to in-frame clones and leaves out a portion. Of about 14,000 clones in the sample, more than 75% are singletons; the top ten hold about 39%. These data come from a study of OX40 agonist ivuxolimab in advanced cancers. The study's findings and limits: At 0.1 to 3.0 mg/kg and by week 6, clonal expansion occurred in CD4+ and CD8+ blood T cells. Some of the nonresponding patients also showed low levels of normalized T-cell clonal expansion.

The germline CDR1 and CDR2 sequences are LGHNA and YSLEER. The length of the CDR3 is 14 residues. Trimming removed 4 bases from V and 6 bases from J, with 13 bases in between. Any history of autoimmune disease or systemic immunosuppression disqualified patients. This clonotype originated in an adult with an advanced solid tumor such as melanoma, head and neck, liver or kidney cancer. The sample in question was CD4+ or CD8+ T cells sorted from blood, obtained in a trial of the OX40 agonist ivuxolimab. The rearrangement links TRBV4-3 to TRBJ2-1; no firm D call. The CDR3 loop reads CASSPSAYSNEQFF. The CDR3 nucleotides read TGCGCCAGCAGCCCGTCGGCCTACTCCAATGAGCAGTTCTTC.